This entry lists 5 T cell receptor beta chains sequenced from one sample in a study of T cell repertoires in cytomegalovirus infection. TCRdb re-derived calls from the reads in MiXCR, one entry per CDR3 protein. The table includes approximately 630,000 distinct CDR3 sequences, 20% to 30% detected once. Input material: CD8+ T cells from PBMCs. The receptors were gathered from a human donor in good health (CMV status not recorded). Some clones in this sample may be carry-over from other donors' samples.

A note on this clonotype: The junction departs from the called germline gene at one end, perhaps through a read error. This sequence joins TRBV12-3 or TRBV12-4 and TRBJ2-7; the D is unclear. The CDR3 loop spans 13 amino acids. CDR3 region: CVSSSPNGYEQYF. DNA of the CDR3: TGTGTCAGCAGTTCTCCCAACGGTTACGAGCAGTACTTC.

This chain joins TRBV6-5 and TRBJ2-5; 8 nucleotides match TRBD2. The germline V gene has CDR1 MNHEY and CDR2 SVGAGI. V gave up 5 bases and J gave up 3 bases; unmatched junction bases: 5. The CDR3 length is 14 residues. This CDR3 is CASSPGLAKETQYF. The CDR3 DNA sequence: TGTGCCAGCAGTCCCGGACTAGCTAAAGAGACCCAGTACTTC.

The rearrangement links TRBV28 to TRBJ1-1, with TRBD1 as a possible D gene (6 bases). V dropped 2 bases and J dropped 7 bases, with 8 bases sitting between them. This CDR3 is 12 amino acids long. Germline V gene sequence: CDR1 MDHEN, CDR2 SYDVKM. The CDR3 DNA reads TGTGCCAGCAGTTTAGGGGGCTTTGAAGCTTTCTTT. It encodes CASSLGGFEAFF.

CDR3 in DNA: TGTGCCAGCAGCTTGAATGAGGCCTACGAGCAGTACTTC. Translated, it gives CASSLNEAYEQYF. The chain employs TRBV5-5 and TRBJ2-7, with unresolved D. V lost 1 base and J 2 bases, leaving 7 bases between the germline ends. This CDR3 has 13 amino acids. Per the germline V gene, CDR1 is SGHKS and CDR2 is YYEKEE (reference sequence). Full variable domain (rest looked up from reference TRBV5-5 and TRBJ2-7): DAGVTQSPTHLIKTRGQQVTLRCSPISGHKSVSWYQQVLGQGPQFIFQYYEKEERGRGNFPDRFSARQFPNYSSELNVNALLLGDSALYLCASSLNEAYEQYFGPGTRLTVT.

The chain combines TRBV5-1 with TRBJ2-1, with TRBD1 as a possible D gene (5 bases). V was clipped by 4 bases and J by 2 bases, with 13 bases between them. The germline gives CDR1 SGHRS, CDR2 YFSETQ. CDR3 length: 15 amino acids. The CDR3 loop reads CASSIRVRTYNEQFF. The CDR3, as DNA: TGCGCCAGCAGCATCAGGGTCCGAACCTACAATGAGCAGTTCTTC.